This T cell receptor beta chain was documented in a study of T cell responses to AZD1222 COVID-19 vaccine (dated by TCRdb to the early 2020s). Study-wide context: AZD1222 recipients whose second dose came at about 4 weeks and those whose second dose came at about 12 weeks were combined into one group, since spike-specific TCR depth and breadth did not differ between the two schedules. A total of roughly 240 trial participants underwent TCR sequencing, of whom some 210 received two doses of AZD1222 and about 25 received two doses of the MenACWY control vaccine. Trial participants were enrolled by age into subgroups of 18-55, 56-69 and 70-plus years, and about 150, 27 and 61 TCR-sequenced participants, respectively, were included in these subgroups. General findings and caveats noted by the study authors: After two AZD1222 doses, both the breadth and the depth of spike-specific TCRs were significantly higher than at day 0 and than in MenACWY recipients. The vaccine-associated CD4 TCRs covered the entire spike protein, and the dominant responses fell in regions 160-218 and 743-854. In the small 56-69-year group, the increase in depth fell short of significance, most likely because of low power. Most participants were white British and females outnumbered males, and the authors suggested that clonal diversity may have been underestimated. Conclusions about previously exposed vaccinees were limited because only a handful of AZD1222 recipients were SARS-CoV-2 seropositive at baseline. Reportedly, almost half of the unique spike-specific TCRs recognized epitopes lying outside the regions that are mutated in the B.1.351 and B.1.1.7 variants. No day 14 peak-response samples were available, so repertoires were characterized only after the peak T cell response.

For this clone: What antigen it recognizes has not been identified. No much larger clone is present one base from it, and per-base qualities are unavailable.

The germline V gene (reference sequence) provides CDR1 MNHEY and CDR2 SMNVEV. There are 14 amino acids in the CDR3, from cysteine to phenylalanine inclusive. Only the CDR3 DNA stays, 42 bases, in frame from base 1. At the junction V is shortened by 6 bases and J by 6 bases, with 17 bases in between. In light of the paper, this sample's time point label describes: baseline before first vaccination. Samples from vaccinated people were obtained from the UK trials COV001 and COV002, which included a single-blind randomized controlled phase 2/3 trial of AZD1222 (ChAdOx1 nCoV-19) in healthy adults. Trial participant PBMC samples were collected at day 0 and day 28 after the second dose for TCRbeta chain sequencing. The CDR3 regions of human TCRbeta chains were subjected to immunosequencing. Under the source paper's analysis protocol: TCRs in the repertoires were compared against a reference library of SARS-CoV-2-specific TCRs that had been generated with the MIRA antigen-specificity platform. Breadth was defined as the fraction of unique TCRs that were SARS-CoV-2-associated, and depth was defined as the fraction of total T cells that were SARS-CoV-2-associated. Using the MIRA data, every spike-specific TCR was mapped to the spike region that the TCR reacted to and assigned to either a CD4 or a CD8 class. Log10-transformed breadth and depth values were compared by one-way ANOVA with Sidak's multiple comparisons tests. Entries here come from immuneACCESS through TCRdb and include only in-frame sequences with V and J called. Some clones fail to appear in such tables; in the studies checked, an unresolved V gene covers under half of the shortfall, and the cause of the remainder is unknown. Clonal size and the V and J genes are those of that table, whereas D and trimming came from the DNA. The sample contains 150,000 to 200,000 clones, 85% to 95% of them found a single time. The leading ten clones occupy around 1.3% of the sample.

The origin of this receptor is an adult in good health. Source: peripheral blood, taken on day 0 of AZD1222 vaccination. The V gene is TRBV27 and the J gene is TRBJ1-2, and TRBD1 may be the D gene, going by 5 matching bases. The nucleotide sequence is TGTGCCAGCAGCCCTCAGTGGGGGGTTAATGGCTACACCTTC. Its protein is CASSPQWGVNGYTF.